The 8 T cell receptor beta chains listed next were all sequenced from one sample in a study of CD8+ T cells in alopecia areata. RNA was extracted and reverse transcribed into cDNA as the sequencing template. Some clones are missing from TCRdb's copy, which holds only in-frame ones; the method was immunoSEQ multiplex PCR. The data show around 140,000 clones, roughly nine tenths seen once. As to treatment: oral pan-JAK inhibitor, 5-10 mg twice daily. Sequenced here: CD8+ T cells sorted from blood, sampled at week 4, from a patient treated with tofacitinib. These receptors were taken from a human donor with alopecia areata.

This clone was recorded only once. This chain uses TRBV25-1 with TRBJ2-5, with 7 bases matching TRBD1. This CDR3 is 15 amino acids long. Germline lookup yields CDR1 MGHDK and CDR2 SYGVNS. Germline trimming cut 4 bases from V and 0 bases from J; bases unmatched to any gene: 5. The CDR3 is CASSGPTGYQETQYF. The CDR3, as DNA: TGTGCCAGCAGTGGCCCGACAGGGTACCAAGAGACCCAGTACTTC.

The table lists this clone with a few counts. The chain employs TRBV11-2 and TRBJ2-3, with TRBD2 matching 11 bases. J gave up 5 bases and V 0 bases, and 4 bases lay outside the gene matches. Germline V CDR1 and CDR2: SGHAT, FQNNGV. The CDR3 loop spans 16 amino acids. The CDR3 spells CASSLDTSGSRDTQYF. The CDR3 DNA reads TGTGCCAGCAGCTTAGACACTAGCGGGAGTCGAGATACGCAGTATTTT.

CDR3 DNA: TGCAGCGTTGTGACAGTAGAGCAGTTCTTC. Encoded protein: CSVVTVEQFF. The chain combines TRBV29-1 with TRBJ2-1, with D tentatively TRBD1 (5 bases). The CDR3 has 10 residues. Germline CDR1 and CDR2: SQVTM and ANQGSEA. Trimming stripped 4 bases from V and 10 bases from J, with 8 bases between.

This chain links TRBV5-1 with TRBJ1-3, with D perhaps matching TRBD1 (6 bases). This CDR3 has 14 amino acids. Trimming removed 0 bases at V and 3 bases at J, with 7 bases between. Looked up from germline, CDR1 is SGHRS and CDR2 is YFSETQ. CDR3 residues: CASSLGTDGNTIYF. The DNA for the CDR3 is TGCGCCAGCAGCTTGGGGACAGATGGAAACACCATATATTTT.

Only one count was recorded for this clone. Other DNA variants within this sample encode the same CDR3. The chain combines TRBV29-1 with TRBJ2-1; a possible D gene is TRBD2 (6 bases). This CDR3 is 13 amino acids long. Germline V gene lookup returns CDR1 SQVTM and CDR2 ANQGSEA. V was trimmed by 3 bases and J by 3 bases, leaving 9 bases between them. CDR3: CSVDLGGYNEQFF. DNA for the CDR3: TGCAGCGTTGACCTCGGGGGCTACAATGAGCAGTTCTTC.

The rearrangement joins TRBV19 to TRBJ2-7; 7 positions match TRBD1. J was trimmed by 3 bases and V by 6 bases; bases with no gene match: 11. The germline V gene has CDR1 LNHDA and CDR2 SQIVND (reference sequence). The CDR3 totals 15 residues. Here the CDR3 DNA reads TGTGCCAGTAGCCCTGTGGGTCAGGGGGTCTACGAGCAGTACTTC. Translation gives CASSPVGQGVYEQYF.

This sequence joins TRBV27 and TRBJ2-4; D unresolved. Trimming took off 4 bases at V and 9 bases at J, with 13 bases between the two ends. CDR1 MNHEY and CDR2 SMNVEV come from the germline V gene (reference sequence). The CDR3 has 13 amino acids. The CDR3 here is CASSYGRETIQYF. The CDR3 DNA reads as TGTGCCAGCAGTTACGGACGAGAAACCATTCAGTACTTC.

This chain joins TRBV27 and TRBJ2-7; tentatively, D is TRBD1 (6 bases). Trimming shortened V by 6 bases and J by 2 bases, and 14 bases separated the two germline ends. The germline gives CDR1 MNHEY, CDR2 SMNVEV (reference sequence). The CDR3 is 14 amino acids. The CDR3 protein is CASSQKTGTYEQYF. The CDR3, as DNA: TGTGCCAGCAGCCAAAAGACAGGCACCTACGAGCAGTACTTC.